This TCR beta chain was sequenced during a study of T cell changes during pregnancy in multiple sclerosis. V shed 4 bases and J shed 4 bases, with 5 bases lying between them. The CDR3 runs 12 residues. Germline V gene data show CDR1 as LNHNV and CDR2 as YYDKDF (reference sequence). The method was immunoSEQ multiplex PCR; TCRdb's version includes in-frame clones alone and lacks a portion of them. The top ten hold around 0.78% of the sample, which has around 31,000 clones, about 91% seen once. The source is a female donor in good health, enrolled as a control in a pregnancy study. J is TRBJ1-3 and V is TRBV15; D unclear. The sample consisted of CD4+ T cells from peripheral blood mononuclear cells, taken in the first trimester of pregnancy. The CDR3 reads CATSTLGNTIYF. CDR3 DNA sequence: TGTGCCACCAGCACCCTCGGAAACACCATATATTTT.